This paragraph reports one T cell receptor (beta chain). Antigen unknown. TCRdb fed the 5' RACE reads into MiXCR, producing one record per CDR3 protein. The data hold 450,000 or so distinct CDR3 sequences, with more than 13% observed a single time. The CDR3 is made up of 18 amino acids. Losses at the gene ends were 3 bases for V and 9 bases for J; bases not matched to a gene: 16. Germline V gene lookup returns CDR1 SGHAT and CDR2 FQNNGV. This entry comes from a study of identical twins. Study-wide points: Weaker excess twin sharing was seen among beta out-of-frame sequences. Fewer insertions marked abundant cord blood beta clonotypes; young adult naive trended weakly, memory not at all. Compared with unrelated sharing, twin-shared out-of-frame alpha sequences had more low-probability sequences.

The sample was also linked to a second study, of yellow fever vaccine responses in identical twins.

The receptor's source is a woman aged 18 to 35 in good health. Material for sequencing was CD4+ T cells sorted from blood. The chain links TRBV11-2 to TRBJ2-5, with 13 bases that match TRBD2. The CDR3: CASSLWRSGTSGEKAQYF. Written as DNA, the CDR3 is TGTGCCAGCAGCTTGTGGAGATCCGGGACTAGCGGGGAAAAGGCCCAGTACTTC.